The 6 T cell receptor beta chains given below trace back to one sample, sequenced in a study of shared clonotypes between healthy human individuals. The protocol was immunoSEQ multiplex PCR, while the TCRdb copy is restricted to in-frame clones and leaves out a portion. Counted here are some 2,000,000 clones, roughly 96% occurring once; the ten biggest clones make up 0.1% to 0.15%. Sequencing was done on a sample of naive CD4+ T cells sorted from blood. The subset was: CD45RA+ positively selected. The receptors come from a man aged 18-30 years in good health.

This clone is a singleton in its sample. The chain carries TRBV7-2 and TRBJ1-3; D unclear. Trimming removed 5 bases from V and 0 bases from J, with 5 bases in between. This CDR3 comprises 13 residues. CDR1 SGHTA and CDR2 FQGNSA come from the germline V gene. Here the CDR3 DNA reads TGTGCCAGCAGCGTAAGCTCTGGAAACACCATATATTTT. Residues: CASSVSSGNTIYF.

This chain uses TRBV7-2 with TRBJ1-3; D remains unclear. V gave up 1 base and J gave up 0 bases, with 7 bases separating them. The CDR3 sequence is 15 residues long. The germline CDR1 and CDR2 sequences are SGHTA and FQGNSA. CDR3 protein: CASSLGKFSGNTIYF. Written as DNA, the CDR3 is TGTGCCAGCAGCTTAGGAAAATTCTCTGGAAACACCATATATTTT.

Remarks on this clone: Other DNA sequences within the sample encode an identical CDR3. The chain combines TRBV18 with TRBJ1-6; no firm D call. V was shortened by 1 base and J by 7 bases, with 5 bases between the two germline ends. CDR1 is KGHSH and CDR2 is LQKENI in the germline V gene. This CDR3 has 13 residues. The CDR3 nucleotides read TGTGCCAGCTCACCACTGGGGAATTCACCCCTCCACTTT. Its translation is CASSPLGNSPLHF.

The chain uses TRBV7-2 and TRBJ1-1; 9 nucleotides match TRBD1. The ends lost 2 bases at V and 12 bases at J; junction bases unmatched: 13. The CDR3 has 15 residues. CDR1 is SGHTA, CDR2 FQGNSA, per germline. DNA for the CDR3: TGTGCCAGCAGCTTAAGTGTAATCTCCGGACAGGGGACTTTCTTT. The encoded protein is CASSLSVISGQGTFF.

The sample holds one count of this clone. The V call is TRBV15, the J call TRBJ2-7, with D maybe TRBD1 (6 bases). Germline assignment: CDR1 LNHNV and CDR2 YYDKDF (reference sequence). The CDR3 extends over 14 amino acids. V was clipped by 1 base and J by 0 bases, with 7 bases between them. The CDR3 reads CATSRGDNSYEQYF. The CDR3 DNA sequence: TGTGCCACCAGCAGAGGGGACAACTCCTACGAGCAGTACTTC.

The genes are TRBV2 and TRBJ1-4; 8 bases fit TRBD1. This CDR3 is built from 16 residues. Trimming cost V 6 bases and J 4 bases; bases outside gene matches: 10. Germline assignment: CDR1 SNHLY and CDR2 FYNNEI. CDR3 loop: CASRALNRGDNEKLFF. The DNA of the CDR3 is TGTGCCAGCAGAGCTCTGAACAGGGGGGATAATGAAAAACTGTTTTTT. Variable domain in full (rest from reference TRBV2 and TRBJ1-4): EPEVTQTPSHQVTQMGQEVILRCVPISNHLYFYWYRQILGQKVEFLVSFYNNEISEKSEIFDDQFSVERPDGSNFTLKIRSTKLEDSAMYFCASRALNRGDNEKLFFGSGTQLSVL.